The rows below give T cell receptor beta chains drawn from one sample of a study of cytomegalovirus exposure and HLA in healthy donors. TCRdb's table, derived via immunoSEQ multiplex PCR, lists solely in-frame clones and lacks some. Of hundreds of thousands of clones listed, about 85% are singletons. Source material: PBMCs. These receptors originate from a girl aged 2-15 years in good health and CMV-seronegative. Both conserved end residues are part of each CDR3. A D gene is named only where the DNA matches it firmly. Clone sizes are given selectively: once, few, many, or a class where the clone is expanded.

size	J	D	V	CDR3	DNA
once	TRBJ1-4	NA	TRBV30	CAWSQDTLREKLFF	TGTGCCTGGAGTCAGGACACCCTTAGGGAAAAACTGTTTTTT
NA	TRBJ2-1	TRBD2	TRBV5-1	CASSRLGTSGYNEQFF	TGCGCCAGCAGCCGTCTCGGGACTAGCGGCTACAATGAGCAGTTCTTC
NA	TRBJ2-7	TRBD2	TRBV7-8	CASSLEREREQYF	TGTGCCAGCAGCCTGGAGCGGGAGAGGGAGCAGTACTTC
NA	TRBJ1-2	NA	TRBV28	CASRDSQIIGYTF	TGTGCCAGCAGGGACAGTCAAATTATTGGCTACACCTTC
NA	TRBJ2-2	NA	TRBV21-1	CASSKVYRAAGELFF	TGTGCCAGCAGCAAAGTTTACAGGGCGGCCGGGGAGCTGTTTTTT
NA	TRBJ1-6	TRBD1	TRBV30	CAWRHSRDRGKSPLHF	TGTGCCTGGAGGCATTCTCGGGACAGGGGGAAATCACCCCTCCACTTT
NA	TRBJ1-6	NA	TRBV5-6	CASSLLQGRDSPLHF	TGTGCCAGCAGCTTGTTACAGGGAAGGGATTCACCCCTCCACTTT
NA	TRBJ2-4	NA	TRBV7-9	CASSLTWAKNIQYF	TGTGCCAGCAGCTTAACCTGGGCGAAAAACATTCAGTACTTC
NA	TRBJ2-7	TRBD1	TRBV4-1	CASSTGGYSYEQYF	TGCGCCAGCTCAACAGGGGGGTATTCCTACGAGCAGTACTTC
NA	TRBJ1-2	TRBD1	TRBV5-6	CASSLARTGPGGYTF	TGTGCCAGCAGCTTGGCCAGGACAGGGCCGGGAGGCTACACCTTC
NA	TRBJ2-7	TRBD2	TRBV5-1	CASSLSGLRSSYEQYF	TGCGCCAGCAGCTTGTCGGGACTAAGGAGCTCCTACGAGCAGTACTTC
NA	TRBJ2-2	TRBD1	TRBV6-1	CASSTGQHNTGELFF	TGTGCCAGCAGCACGGGACAGCATAACACCGGGGAGCTGTTTTTT
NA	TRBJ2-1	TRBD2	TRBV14	CASSATTSPTYNEQFF	TGTGCCAGCAGCGCAACGACTAGCCCAACCTACAATGAGCAGTTCTTC
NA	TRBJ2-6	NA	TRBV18	CASSDSSSGANVLTF	TGTGCCAGCTCGGACAGCTCGTCTGGGGCCAACGTCCTGACTTTC
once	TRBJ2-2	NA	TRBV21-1	CASSKGEGRGPGELFF	TGTGCCAGCAGCAAAGGGGAGGGTAGGGGACCCGGGGAGCTGTTTTTT
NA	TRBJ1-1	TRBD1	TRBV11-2	CASSSRGRPGNTEAFF	TGTGCCAGCAGCTCCAGGGGGCGGCCTGGGAACACTGAAGCTTTCTTT
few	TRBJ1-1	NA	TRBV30	CAWTRGGGTEAFF	TGTGCCTGGACGAGGGGGGGCGGCACTGAAGCTTTCTTT
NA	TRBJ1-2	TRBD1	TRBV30	CAWRYRKRQGYGYTF	TGTGCCTGGAGATATCGGAAGAGACAGGGCTATGGCTACACCTTC
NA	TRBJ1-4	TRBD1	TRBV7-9	CASSLRTGVNEKLFF	TGTGCCAGCAGCTTAAGGACAGGGGTCAATGAAAAACTGTTTTTT
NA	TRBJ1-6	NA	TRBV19	CASSIRTDNSPLHF	TGTGCCAGTAGTATCCGGACAGATAATTCACCCCTCCACTTT